The next 18 T cell receptor beta chains were all read from a single sample in a study of shared clonotypes between healthy human individuals. Method: immunoSEQ multiplex PCR; TCRdb's copy keeps in-frame clones and lacks some. The sample lists roughly 2,500,000 clones; 90% to 95% were seen once. The sequenced sample was naive CD4+ T cells from PBMCs. Subset here: CD45RA+ positively selected. Receptors were obtained from a man between 18 and 29 years old in good health. Some clones in this sample may be carry-over from other donors' samples.

This clone was counted once. The rearrangement links TRBV5-1 to TRBJ1-1; D remains ambiguous. The CDR3 totals 15 residues. The V and J ends lost 4 bases and 3 bases respectively, with 16 bases between them. Germline CDR1 is SGHRS and CDR2 is YFSETQ. The CDR3 protein is CASSEAGNSYTEAFF. CDR3 in DNA: TGCGCCAGCAGCGAAGCCGGGAACTCCTACACTGAAGCTTTCTTT.

J is TRBJ1-1 and V is TRBV28, with 9 nucleotides matching TRBD1. CDR1 MDHEN and CDR2 SYDVKM come from the germline V gene. V lost 7 bases to trimming and J lost 10 bases; unmatched junction nucleotides: 10. The CDR3 totals 13 residues. CDR3: CASTTTGGRGAFF. The CDR3 nucleotides are TGTGCCAGCACCACGACAGGGGGAAGAGGAGCTTTCTTT.

The gene calls are TRBV11-3 and TRBJ2-3; D not certain. The CDR3 consists of 11 residues. Trimming removed 4 bases from V and 7 bases from J, with 6 bases in between. Per the germline V gene, CDR1 is SGHNT and CDR2 is YENEEA. The chain's CDR3 is CASSSSNTQYF. CDR3 nucleotides: TGTGCCAGCAGCTCGTCGAATACGCAGTATTTT.

The chain is built from TRBV11-2 and TRBJ2-1, with 7 bases identical to TRBD2. V was pared by 4 bases and J by 5 bases, with 11 bases of the junction left unmatched. The CDR3 consists of 16 residues. Germline lookup yields CDR1 SGHAT and CDR2 FQNNGV. The CDR3 protein is CASSSNRDYQNNEQFF. The CDR3 coding sequence is TGTGCCAGCAGCTCCAACCGGGACTACCAAAACAATGAGCAGTTCTTC.

The J gene is TRBJ2-5, the V gene TRBV5-1; no clear D gene. CDR3 length: 13 amino acids. V lost 4 bases and J lost 2, with 9 bases in between. Germline assignment: CDR1 SGHRS and CDR2 YFSETQ. Here the CDR3 DNA reads TGCGCCAGCAGCCCGGCAGCACAAGAGACCCAGTACTTC. Its protein is CASSPAAQETQYF.

The genes are TRBV4-1 and TRBJ2-2, with 14 bases fitting TRBD2. V lost 5 bases to trimming and J lost 3 bases; unmatched junction nucleotides: 11. Germline-derived CDR1 and CDR2 are MGHRA and YSYEKL. This CDR3 is built from 19 residues. In DNA, the CDR3 is TGCGCCAGCAGCAAAAGGGGGACTAGCGGGAGTGGGGACACCGGGGAGCTGTTTTTT. Its translation: CASSKRGTSGSGDTGELFF.

The chain is built from TRBV7-9 and TRBJ2-4; no definite D call. In germline, CDR1 is SEHNR, CDR2 FQNEAQ (reference sequence). The CDR3 has 13 residues. Trimming removed 1 base from V and 8 bases from J, with 9 bases in between. The CDR3 bases are TGTGCCAGCAGCTTAGGGGCCCCTGACATTCAGTACTTC. Translating gives CASSLGAPDIQYF.

The V gene is TRBV11-2, the J gene TRBJ2-5, with a tentative D call TRBD2 (6 bases). The germline V and J ends were trimmed by 5 bases and 5 bases, with 6 bases remaining between them. The CDR3 has 11 residues. Germline V gene data show CDR1 as SGHAT and CDR2 as FQNNGV. In DNA form, the CDR3 reads TGTGCCAGCAGCGCGGGGGAGACCCAGTACTTC. Residues: CASSAGETQYF.

This clone was picked up one time. The CDR3 bases are TGTGCCAGCAGCTTAGCGGGGGGCTCTGAGCAGTTCTTC. This gives the protein CASSLAGGSEQFF. The rearrangement links TRBV6-5 to TRBJ2-1; the match to TRBD2 covers 10 bases. Germline values: CDR1 MNHEY, CDR2 SVGAGI. V was clipped by 6 bases and J by 9 bases; unmatched bases: 5. The length of the CDR3 is 13 residues.

The chain links TRBV10-3 to TRBJ2-5; 7 bases agree with TRBD1. Per the germline V gene, CDR1 is ENHRY and CDR2 is SYGVKD. The CDR3 has 14 residues. J gave up 5 bases and V 3 bases, and 6 bases lay outside the gene matches. CDR3 in DNA: TGTGCCATCAGTGACGACAGGGTGAAGGAGACCCAGTACTTC. Amino acids: CAISDDRVKETQYF.

The chain carries TRBV28 and TRBJ2-4, with 10 bases lining up with TRBD2. This CDR3 is 14 amino acids long. V was clipped by 8 bases and J by 7 bases; unmatched bases: 8. Germline V gene data show CDR1 as MDHEN and CDR2 as SYDVKM. DNA for the CDR3: TGTGCCAGCGTTTTTACTAGCGGGGATAACATTCAGTACTTC. Translated, it gives CASVFTSGDNIQYF.

V is TRBV19 and J is TRBJ1-2, with unresolved D. The V end lost 8 bases, the J end lost 4 bases, and 14 bases lay between the germline ends. Germline V gives CDR1 LNHDA, CDR2 SQIVND (reference sequence). There are 13 residues in the CDR3. In DNA, the CDR3 is TGTGCCAGTCGTCCTTCGGTCGTCTATGGCTACACCTTC. Translated, it gives CASRPSVVYGYTF.

The chain joins TRBV21-1 to TRBJ2-7; TRBD2, the table's D call, was not compared with the DNA. TRBV21-1 is a listed pseudogene. The CDR3 runs 14 residues. The CDR3 sequence: CASNHEADTYEQYF. CDR3 in DNA: TGTGCCAGCAACCACGAAGCGGATACCTACGAGCAGTACTTC.

The gene calls are TRBV28 and TRBJ1-1, with D uncertain. CDR3 length equals 13 residues. Germline V gene lookup returns CDR1 MDHEN and CDR2 SYDVKM. The V end lost 3 bases, the J end lost 8 bases, and 13 bases lay between the germline ends. CDR3 amino acids: CASSFQPFQEAFF. The CDR3 nucleotides are TGTGCCAGCAGTTTTCAACCGTTTCAAGAAGCTTTCTTT. Looking up the rest from reference TRBV28 and TRBJ1-1 gives the full variable domain: DVKVTQSSRYLVKRTGEKVFLECVQDMDHENMFWYRQDPGLGLRLIYFSYDVKMKEKGDIPEGYSVSREKKERFSLILESASTNQTSMYLCASSFQPFQEAFFGQGTRLTVV.

This chain joins TRBV11-2 and TRBJ1-6; 10 bases line up with TRBD1. The trim removed 0 bases at V and 5 bases at J, leaving 7 bases unmatched. There are 18 residues in the CDR3. Germline V gene sequence: CDR1 SGHAT, CDR2 FQNNGV. CDR3 residues: CASSLDGDRGVHNSPLHF. CDR3 in DNA: TGTGCCAGCAGCTTAGACGGGGACAGGGGCGTTCATAATTCACCCCTCCACTTT.

As for this clone: Within the sample, other DNA sequences also encode this same CDR3. V and J are TRBV11-3 and TRBJ2-7, with TRBD1 matching 8 bases. This CDR3 is 16 amino acids long. Germline V CDR1 and CDR2: SGHNT, YENEEA. V dropped 4 bases and J dropped 3; count of bases not matched to a gene: 11. In DNA, the CDR3 is TGTGCCAGCAGCTCCCCCCGGGGGACAGGCTTCTACGAGCAGTACTTC. Protein sequence: CASSSPRGTGFYEQYF.

Notes on this clone: Mismatch with germline at one junction end may stem from a read error. V is TRBV6-1 and J is TRBJ1-2; possibly TRBD1 for D (6 bases). Looked up from germline, CDR1 is MNHNS and CDR2 is SASEGT. The CDR3 has 12 amino acids. The CDR3 DNA sequence: TGTGCCAGCAGCGAAGGGGGGCGGGGCTACACCTTC. Translating gives CASSEGGRGYTF.

The chain combines TRBV6-6 with TRBJ2-7, with a weak D call TRBD1 (5 bases). Germline V lookup: CDR1 MNHNY, CDR2 SVGAGI (reference sequence). There are 13 residues in the CDR3. V lost 5 bases to trimming and J lost 2 bases, with 10 bases between them. For the CDR3, the DNA is TGTGCCAGCAGTCAAAGGGGCCCCTACGAGCAGTACTTC. As protein: CASSQRGPYEQYF.